These 8 T cell receptor beta chains originate from one sample sequenced in a study of breast tumors, draining lymph nodes, adjacent tissues. TCRdb recomputed calls from the multiplex PCR reads with MiXCR, one row per CDR3 protein. The sample contains 150,000 to 200,000 distinct CDR3 sequences, about 33% of which appear only once. Axillary draining lymph nodes of breast cancer patients supplied the node samples. Sequenced input: axillary lymph node tissue. Source of these receptors: a female donor with breast cancer. Some clones in this sample may be carry-over from other donors' samples.

CDR3 residues: CASSNEGRPRDTQYF. The CDR3 nucleotides read TGTGCCAGCAGCAATGAGGGAAGACCGCGAGATACGCAGTATTTT. The chain employs TRBV27 and TRBJ2-3; D possibly corresponds to TRBD2 (5 bases). This CDR3 has 15 residues. Germline-derived CDR1 and CDR2 are MNHEY and SMNVEV (reference sequence). The V end was cut by 6 bases, the J end by 5 bases, with 18 bases between.

This clonotype was found many times. This chain joins TRBV5-8 and TRBJ2-7; the match to TRBD1 covers 12 bases. This CDR3 spans 14 amino acids. With V trimmed by 6 bases and J by 6 bases, 7 bases remained unmatched. Germline lookup yields CDR1 SGHTS and CDR2 YDEGEE. The CDR3 DNA is TGTGCCAGCACGACCGGGACAGGGGGCCGCGAGCAGTACTTC. Translating it yields CASTTGTGGREQYF.

The sample holds one count of this clonotype. No conserved phenylalanine or tryptophan ends this CDR3, so it is likely a read error. This sequence joins TRBV12-3 or TRBV12-4 and TRBJ1-2; D is possibly TRBD1 (5 bases). The CDR3 contains 15 residues. The CDR3 loop reads CASLEGLRPNYDYTL. The CDR3 DNA sequence: TGTGCCAGTCTCGAGGGGCTAAGACCTAACTATGACTACACCCTC.

A few counts support this clonotype. The V gene is TRBV12-3 or TRBV12-4, the J gene TRBJ1-5, with unresolved D. This CDR3 spans 16 amino acids. With 3 bases removed from V and 7 bases from J, the gap between germline ends came to 19 bases. CDR3 nucleotides: TGTGCCAGCAGTTTCGCGCTAGCGGGGTATGGCCAGCCCCAGCATTTT. Encoded protein: CASSFALAGYGQPQHF.

This clonotype was recorded at least ten times. J is TRBJ2-7 and V is TRBV11-1, with TRBD1 matching 9 bases. The CDR3 sequence is 14 residues long. CDR1 is SGHAT and CDR2 is FQDESV in the germline V gene (reference sequence). V lost 5 bases to trimming and J lost 6 bases; unmatched junction nucleotides: 8. In DNA, the CDR3 is TGTGCCAGCAGCCCACGGACAGGGGTCGCCGAGCAGTACTTC. Protein: CASSPRTGVAEQYF.

In this sample, this clonotype turned up once. The gene calls are TRBV12-3 or TRBV12-4 and TRBJ2-2; 7 bases fit TRBD2. The CDR3 spans 13 residues. Trimming at V came to 4 bases and at J to 7 bases, leaving 3 bases not matched to a gene. The CDR3 DNA reads as TGTGCCAGCAGTTCGAGGACTAGCGGGGAGCTGTTTTTT. Translated, it gives CASSSRTSGELFF.

This clonotype was found many times. This chain connects TRBV19 to TRBJ1-5; 7 nucleotides match TRBD1. Losses at the gene ends were 7 bases for V and 11 bases for J; bases not matched to a gene: 11. CDR1 is LNHDA, CDR2 SQIVND, per germline (reference sequence). The CDR3 extends over 13 amino acids. The CDR3 DNA reads TGTGCCAGTAACCCGACAGGGTTCGAAGCCCAGCATTTT. Translating gives CASNPTGFEAQHF.

This clonotype was seen many times. CDR3 in amino acids: CSARGGFTNYGYTF. As DNA, the CDR3 is TGCAGTGCTAGAGGGGGGTTTACTAACTATGGCTACACCTTC. The gene calls are TRBV20-1 and TRBJ1-2; TRBD1 is a possible D gene (5 bases). Germline values: CDR1 DFQATT, CDR2 SNEGSKA (reference sequence). Between the trimmed V and J ends, which lost 1 base and 0 bases, there was a span of 9 bases. The CDR3 runs to 14 residues.